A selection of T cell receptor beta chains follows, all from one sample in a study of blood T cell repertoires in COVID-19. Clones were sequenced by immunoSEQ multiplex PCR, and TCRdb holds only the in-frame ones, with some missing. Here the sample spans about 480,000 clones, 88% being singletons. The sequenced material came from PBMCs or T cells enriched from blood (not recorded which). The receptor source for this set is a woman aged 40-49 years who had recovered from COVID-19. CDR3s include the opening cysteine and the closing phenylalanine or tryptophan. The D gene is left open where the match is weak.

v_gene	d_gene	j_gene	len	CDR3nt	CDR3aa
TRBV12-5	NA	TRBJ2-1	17	TGTGCTAGTGGTTTGGTACTTGGCGGGACCACCTACAATGAGCAGTTCTTC	CASGLVLGGTTYNEQFF
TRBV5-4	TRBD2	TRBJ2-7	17	TGTGCCAGCAGCTTAGTCCTAGCGGGAGACCTCTCCTACGAGCAGTACTTC	CASSLVLAGDLSYEQYF
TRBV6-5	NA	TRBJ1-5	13	TGTGCCAGCACAAGACAGCTAAATCAGCCCCAGCATTTT	CASTRQLNQPQHF
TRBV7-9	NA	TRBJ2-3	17	TGTGCCAGCAGCTTAGGTTTCCCAGGGAAGACCACAGATACGCAGTATTTT	CASSLGFPGKTTDTQYF
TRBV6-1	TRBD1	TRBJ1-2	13	TGTGCCAGCAGTGATGGGACAGGCCCTAGGTTCACCTTC	CASSDGTGPRFTF
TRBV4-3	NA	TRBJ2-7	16	TGCGCCAGCAGCCAAGATGTTTCGGGTTTCTCCTACGAGCAGTACTTC	CASSQDVSGFSYEQYF
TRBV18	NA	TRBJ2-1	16	TGTGCCAGCTCACCAATAATCGCGGCCTCCTACAATGAGCAGTTCTTC	CASSPIIAASYNEQFF
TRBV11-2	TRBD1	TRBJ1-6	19	TGTGCCAGCAGCTCGACCGGGACAGGGGTTAGACGTTATAATTCACCCCTCCACTTT	CASSSTGTGVRRYNSPLHF
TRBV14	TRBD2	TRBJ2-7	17	TGTGCCAGCAGCCAACCCACAACCATAGCGGGGAGCTACGAGCAGTACTTC	CASSQPTTIAGSYEQYF
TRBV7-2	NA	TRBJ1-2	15	TGTGCCAGCAGCGCTAGGACAGCGCTTAACTATGGCTACACCTTC	CASSARTALNYGYTF
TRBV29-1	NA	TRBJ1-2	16	TGCAGCGTCCTACCAATTACTCCCAGGGGCAACTATGGCTACACCTTC	CSVLPITPRGNYGYTF
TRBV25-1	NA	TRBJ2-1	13	TGTGCCAGCAGTGGCGGAGCCTACAATGAGCAGTTCTTC	CASSGGAYNEQFF
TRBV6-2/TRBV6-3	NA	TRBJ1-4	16	TGTGCCAGCAGTTACGATAGGATGGGGCAGCAAGAAAAACTGTTTTTT	CASSYDRMGQQEKLFF
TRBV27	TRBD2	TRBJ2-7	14	TGTGCCAGCAGTACAGCGGGAGGCTCCTACGAGCAGTACTTC	CASSTAGGSYEQYF
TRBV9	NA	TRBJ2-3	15	TGTGCCAGCAGCCAGACGTGGGCAAGCACAGATACGCAGTATTTT	CASSQTWASTDTQYF
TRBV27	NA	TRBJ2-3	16	TGTGCCAGCAGTTCGGTCGGAAGCAGGGGGGCAGATACGCAGTATTTT	CASSSVGSRGADTQYF